The sequence of this TCR beta chain was determined in a study of T cell clusters in autoimmune cytopenias. One tube held mixed TRB-A and TRB-B primer pools for touch-down PCR. TCRdb re-called the multiplex PCR reads and catalogs CDR3 proteins one per entry, DNA excluded. The table for this sample gives roughly 1,200 distinct CDR3 sequences. The CDR3 is made up of 14 amino acids. Germline V gives CDR1 SGHNT, CDR2 YYREEE (reference sequence). Each sample's input was roughly 230 ng genomic DNA, some 38,000 genome equivalents. Judged by frequency, this clonotype is medium-sized. The sample also formed part of further work on T cell repertoires in aging, cancer and after chemotherapy. That source notes: The full dataset contained several million TCR reads.

What was sequenced was peripheral blood. The receptor was isolated from a human donor in good health. The chain has TRBV5-4 and TRBJ1-5. The CDR3: CASSLGGEAQPQHF.